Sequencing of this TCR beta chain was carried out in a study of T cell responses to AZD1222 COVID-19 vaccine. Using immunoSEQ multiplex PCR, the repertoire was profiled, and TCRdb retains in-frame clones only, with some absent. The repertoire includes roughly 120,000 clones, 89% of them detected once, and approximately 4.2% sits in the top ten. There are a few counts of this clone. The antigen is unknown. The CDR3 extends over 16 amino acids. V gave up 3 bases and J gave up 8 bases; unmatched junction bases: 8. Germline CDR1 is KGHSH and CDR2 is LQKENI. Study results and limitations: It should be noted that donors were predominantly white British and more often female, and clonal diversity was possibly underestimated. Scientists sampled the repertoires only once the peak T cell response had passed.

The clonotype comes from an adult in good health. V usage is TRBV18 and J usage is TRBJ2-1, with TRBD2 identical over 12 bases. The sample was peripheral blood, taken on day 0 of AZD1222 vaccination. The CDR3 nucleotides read TGTGCCAGCTCACCCTACACTAGCGGGAGGACCGATGAGCAGTTCTTC. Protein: CASSPYTSGRTDEQFF.